This T cell receptor (beta chain) was retrieved from a study of T cell responses to AZD1222 COVID-19 vaccine. This CDR3 has 17 residues. The germline gives CDR1 LNHDA, CDR2 SQIVND (reference sequence). Losses at the gene ends were 3 bases for V and 0 bases for J; bases not matched to a gene: 8. The method was immunoSEQ multiplex PCR; TCRdb's version includes in-frame clones alone and lacks a portion of them. The sample includes about 150,000 clones, less than 95% seen only once; the top ten take approximately 1.5%. J is TRBJ1-5 and V is TRBV19; 7 bases align to TRBD1. This specimen was peripheral blood, taken on day 0 of AZD1222 vaccination. This receptor was taken from an adult in good health. The CDR3: CASSISQGVSSNQPQHF. The CDR3 bases are TGTGCCAGTAGTATCTCCCAGGGGGTATCTAGCAATCAGCCCCAGCATTTT.